In its sample, the clone carrying this TCR beta chain was seen many times. The sample originates from a study of early T cells in non-severe SARS-CoV-2 infection. MiXCR was run by TCRdb on the 5' RACE reads, yielding one entry per CDR3 protein. The table has 25,000 to 35,000 distinct CDR3 sequences, 5.7% seen once. This CDR3 has 12 residues. In germline, CDR1 is SGDLS, CDR2 YYNGEE. The V end lost 4 bases, the J end lost 10 bases, and 12 bases lay between the germline ends. The source of this sequence is an adult who was a healthcare worker with PCR-confirmed SARS-CoV-2 infection or an uninfected control (not recorded which). This chain uses TRBV9 with TRBJ2-1, with D unclear. The sequenced sample was whole blood. The CDR3 reads CASSLSPREQFF. In DNA, the CDR3 is TGTGCCAGCAGCCTAAGCCCCCGGGAGCAGTTCTTC.